This TCR beta chain was captured in a study of identical twins. This CDR3 has 16 amino acids. Germline V gene data show CDR1 as SEHNR and CDR2 as FQNEAQ (reference sequence). V lost 0 bases to trimming and J lost 5 bases; unmatched junction nucleotides: 3. Each CDR3 protein gets one entry after TCRdb re-called the 5' RACE reads with MiXCR. The table records 450,000 or so distinct CDR3 sequences, roughly 13% of them present only once. This clonotype was observed a few times. The same sample was also studied in work on yellow fever vaccine responses in identical twins.

This sequence was found in a woman aged 18-29 years in good health. Input material: CD4+ T cells sorted from blood. The J gene is TRBJ2-7, the V gene TRBV7-9; 14 bases line up with TRBD2. CDR3 DNA sequence: TGTGCCAGCAGCTTAGCCGGGACTAGCGGGAGTAACGAGCAGTACTTC. It yields the protein CASSLAGTSGSNEQYF. The variable domain in full, completed from reference TRBV7-9 and TRBJ2-7, reads DTGVSQNPRHKITKRGQNVTFRCDPISEHNRLYWYRQTLGQGPEFLTYFQNEAQLEKSRLLSDRFSAERPKGSFSTLEIQRTEQGDSAMYLCASSLAGTSGSNEQYFGPGTRLTVT.